These T cell receptor beta chains were read from a single sample in a study of persistence of HIV-infected CD4 T cells. TCRdb's table, derived via immunoSEQ multiplex PCR, lists solely in-frame clones and lacks some. The data show about 40,000 clones, 78% seen once. For these receptors, no antigen is known. The sample was CD4+ T cells sorted from PBMCs after roughly 18-hour stimulation, taken from a patient who received antiretroviral therapy. These receptor sequences come from an adult man with HIV who was CMV-seropositive. CDR3s include the opening cysteine and the closing phenylalanine or tryptophan. Rows give clone size only sometimes, using once, few, many, or a class for an expanded clone.

abundance,v_gene,CDR3aa
-,TRBV18,CASSPDRNGQYF
-,TRBV3-1/TRBV3-2,CASSLQGAGANVLTF
-,TRBV5-4,CASSLGGLATVYEQYF
-,TRBV6-1,CASSESGRGAVYGYTF
once,TRBV5-1,CASRSEVSNTEAFF
-,TRBV6-5,CASSFTSTGIGPQHF
-,TRBV6-1,CASSQAGGIGNQPQHF
-,TRBV10-3,CAIRSEKNNSPLHF
-,TRBV6-4,CASSPQDGLNTEAFF
medium-sized,TRBV4-2,CASSQVGPESLETQYF